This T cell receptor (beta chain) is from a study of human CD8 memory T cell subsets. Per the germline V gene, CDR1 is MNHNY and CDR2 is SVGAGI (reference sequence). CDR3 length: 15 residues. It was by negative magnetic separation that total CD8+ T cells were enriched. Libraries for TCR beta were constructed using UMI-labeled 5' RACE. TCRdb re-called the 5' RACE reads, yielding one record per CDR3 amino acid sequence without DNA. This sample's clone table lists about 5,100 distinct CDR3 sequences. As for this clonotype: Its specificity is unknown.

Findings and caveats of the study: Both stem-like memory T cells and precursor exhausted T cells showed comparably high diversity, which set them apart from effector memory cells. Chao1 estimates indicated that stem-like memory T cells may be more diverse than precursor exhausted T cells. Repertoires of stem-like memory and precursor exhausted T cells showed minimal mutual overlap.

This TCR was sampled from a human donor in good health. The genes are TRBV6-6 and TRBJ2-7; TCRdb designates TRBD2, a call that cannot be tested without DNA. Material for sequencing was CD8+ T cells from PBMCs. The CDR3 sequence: CASSYLSDQRDEQYF.